This T cell receptor (beta chain) was identified in a study of blood T cell repertoires in COVID-19. Only in-frame clones appear in the TCRdb table, and some are missing; sequencing was by immunoSEQ multiplex PCR. Of some 330,000 clones detected, around 87% appear once; the ten largest clones hold 1.5% to 2.5%. CDR3 length: 14 residues. CDR1 is MNHEY and CDR2 is SVGAGI in the germline V gene. Trimming at V came to 6 bases and at J to 7 bases, leaving 6 bases not matched to a gene. The clonotype comes from a middle-aged man in a cohort exposed to, infected with or recovered from COVID-19 (not recorded which). The sample consisted of PBMCs or T cells enriched from blood (not recorded which). This rearrangement joins TRBV6-5 to TRBJ2-2; TRBD2 matches 9 bases. CDR3 bases: TGTGCCAGCAGACTAGCGGGTCGGAGCGGGGAGCTGTTTTTT. Amino acid sequence: CASRLAGRSGELFF.